The entry below gives a single T cell receptor beta chain sequence along with its context. What this receptor recognizes is not known. Within one base of it there is no much larger clone, and no base qualities were kept. The sample's time point label, decoded: baseline before first vaccination. Vaccinee samples came from UK trials COV001 and COV002, including a single-blind randomized controlled phase 2/3 trial of AZD1222 (ChAdOx1 nCoV-19) in healthy adults. Trial participant PBMC samples were collected at day 0 and day 28 after the second dose for TCRbeta chain sequencing. CDR1 is given as DFQATT and CDR2 as SNEGSKA, both from the germline V gene (reference sequence). Including the terminal cysteine and phenylalanine, the CDR3 comprises 11 residues. Of all the DNA, just the CDR3 is kept, 33 bases in frame from base 1. V loses 0 bases, J loses 8 bases, and the germline ends lie 4 bases apart. The sample comes from a study of T cell responses to AZD1222 COVID-19 vaccine (dated by TCRdb to the early 2020s). General notes on the study: AZD1222 recipients whose second dose came at about 4 weeks and those whose second dose came at about 12 weeks were combined into one group, since spike-specific TCR depth and breadth did not differ between the two schedules. A total of 233 trial participants underwent TCR sequencing, of whom nearly 210 received two doses of AZD1222 and 26 received two doses of the MenACWY control vaccine. Trial participants were enrolled by age into 18-55, 56-69 and 70-plus year subgroups, with around 150, 28 and 57 TCR-sequenced participants respectively.

Findings and caveats that apply to the study as a whole: In the small 56-69-year group, the increase in depth fell short of significance, most likely because of low power. CD4 TCRs associated with the vaccine covered the entire spike protein, and the dominant responses were in regions 160-218 and 743-854. Epitopes outside the regions mutated in the B.1.351 and B.1.1.7 variants were reportedly recognized by nearly half of the unique spike-specific TCRs. No day 14 peak-response samples were available, so repertoires were characterized only after the peak T cell response. Conclusions about previously exposed vaccinees are limited because only six or seven AZD1222 recipients were SARS-CoV-2 seropositive at baseline. Participants were mostly white British and included more females than males, and it was suggested by the authors that clonal diversity may have been underestimated. After two AZD1222 doses, spike-specific TCR breadth and depth were significantly higher than at day 0 and than in MenACWY recipients.

The CDR3 regions of human TCRbeta chains were subjected to immunosequencing. From the authors' description of their analysis: TCRs in the repertoires were compared against a reference library of SARS-CoV-2-specific TCRs that had been generated with the MIRA antigen-specificity platform. Breadth was defined as the fraction of unique TCRs that were SARS-CoV-2-associated. Depth was defined as the fraction of total T cells that were SARS-CoV-2-associated. Using the MIRA data, every spike-specific TCR was mapped to the spike region that the TCR reacted to and assigned to either a CD4 or a CD8 class. Log10-transformed breadth and depth values were compared by one-way ANOVA with Sidak's multiple comparisons tests. In TCRdb, the immuneACCESS table is reduced to in-frame sequences with V and J assigned. These tables do not hold every clone; where another copy was compared, an unresolved V gene accounts for under half, and the others remain unexplained. V and J calls and clone size are those listed in that table; D and trimming were worked out from the DNA. This sample has about 140,000 clones in its table, and roughly 85% of those were observed once. Less than 9.5% of the sample belongs to the ten largest clones.

The V and J segments used are TRBV20-1 and TRBJ2-2, with no confidently assigned D gene. The input for sequencing was peripheral blood, taken on day 0 of AZD1222 vaccination. The clonotype comes from an adult in good health. This receptor carries the CDR3 CSARDPGELFF. The DNA sequence is TGCAGTGCTAGAGACCCTGGGGAGCTGTTTTTT.